This T cell receptor (beta chain) is from a study of blood T cell dynamics during melanoma immunotherapy. A few counts support this clone. Its antigen remains unknown. The time point denotes: week 3, after first cycle of checkpoint inhibitor. Germline CDR1 reads SGHTS; CDR2 reads YDEGEE. There are 14 residues in the CDR3. V lost 0 bases, J lost 6 bases, and 3 bases stayed unmatched. Sequencing was performed with immunoSEQ multiplex PCR; in TCRdb, only in-frame clones are kept and a portion is missing. The profile covers under 9,500 clones, with 87% appearing a single time and approximately 6% taken by the ten largest. General study findings and limits: Whether repertoire-driving clones were melanoma-specific could not be determined.

The J gene is TRBJ2-3, the V gene TRBV5-8; 8 positions match TRBD1. The sequence came from a human donor with melanoma. Sequenced material: blood, taken from a patient treated with checkpoint blockade. The CDR3: CASSLGQGLDTQYF. The CDR3 nucleotides read TGTGCCAGCAGCTTGGGACAGGGGTTGGATACGCAGTATTTT.